This TCR beta chain was sequenced in a study of blood T cell repertoires in COVID-19. Study-wide context: Sample material is recorded as cDNA or gDNA derived from T cells, B-cell-depleted T cells, or PBMCs.

Data came from immunoSEQ multiplex PCR; TCRdb stores just in-frame clones and leaves some out. The table has 80,000 or so clones, over 85% seen once. Trimming cost V 4 bases and J 6 bases, with 21 bases left between them. CDR1 is LGHDT and CDR2 is YNNKEL in the germline V gene (reference sequence). This CDR3 region has 16 residues. This chain uses TRBV3-1 (or the pseudogene TRBV3-2) with TRBJ1-1; possibly TRBD1 for D (6 bases). Sequenced: peripheral blood. The TCR originated in a man aged 45-60 years with acute or convalescent COVID-19. CDR3 nucleotide sequence: TGTGCCAGCAGCCGCCTGGGGGACCCCGGGGGGCCTGAAGCTTTCTTT. It yields the protein CASSRLGDPGGPEAFF.